The 27 T cell receptor beta chains below all came from one sample that was sequenced in a study of blood T cells in healthy people across ages. Alongside a J-beta primer mix, a sample-barcoded 5' primer served in a second PCR lasting about 7 to 12 cycles. TCRdb re-derived calls from the 5' RACE reads in MiXCR, one entry per CDR3 protein. The data hold roughly 1,100,000 distinct CDR3 sequences, with about 23% observed a single time. This sample also appeared in a second study, on T cells of mothers and their children.

Sequenced material: blood. These receptor sequences come from a girl aged 2 to 10 in good health.

Regarding this clonotype: The junction and the germline gene differ at one end; a read error may be behind it. The CDR3 sequence: CTSSPLLATSYEQYF. In nucleotides, the CDR3 is TGTACCAGCAGTCCTCTCCTAGCGACCTCCTACGAGCAGTACTTC. The chain recombines TRBV28 with TRBJ2-7; tentative D call: TRBD2 (6 bases). CDR1 and CDR2 (germline): MDHEN, SYDVKM. This CDR3 has 15 amino acids.

This rearrangement joins TRBV6-1 to TRBJ2-5; D uncertain. CDR3 length equals 17 residues. Per the germline V gene, CDR1 is MNHNS and CDR2 is SASEGT. V was trimmed by 5 bases and J by 2 bases, leaving 21 bases between them. CDR3 coding DNA: TGTGCCAGCAGTCGCGGAGTGGCCACCTACCTTCAAGAGACCCAGTACTTC. Its translation: CASSRGVATYLQETQYF.

This clonotype turned up a few times. The chain couples TRBV13 to TRBJ1-1, with TRBD1 matching 7 bases. The junction had 3 bases not matched to a gene; V was cut back by 5 bases and J by 3 bases. Germline V CDR1 and CDR2: PRHDT, FYEKMQ (reference sequence). The CDR3 has 13 amino acids. CDR3 residues: CASSATGYTEAFF. In DNA form, the CDR3 reads TGTGCCAGCAGCGCGACAGGGTACACTGAAGCTTTCTTT.

V and J are TRBV2 and TRBJ1-1; TRBD1 is a possible D gene (5 bases). The V end was cut by 4 bases, the J end by 11 bases, with 11 bases between. The V gene's germline CDR1 is SNHLY and CDR2 FYNNEI. The CDR3 is 11 residues long. The CDR3 nucleotides read TGTGCCAGCAGTGGGCAGGGTACGGCTTTCTTT. Protein sequence: CASSGQGTAFF. Using reference TRBV2 and TRBJ1-1 for the parts outside the CDR3, the full variable domain is EPEVTQTPSHQVTQMGQEVILRCVPISNHLYFYWYRQILGQKVEFLVSFYNNEISEKSEIFDDQFSVERPDGSNFTLKIRSTKLEDSAMYFCASSGQGTAFFGQGTRLTVV.

This clonotype has a single count. The chain is built from TRBV4-1 and TRBJ1-2; no definite D call. Deletions cut 0 bases from V and 6 bases from J, with 5 bases between. The CDR3 is 12 amino acids. From germline, CDR1 is MGHRA and CDR2 YSYEKL. CDR3 coding DNA: TGCGCCAGCAGCCAAGAAGGACATGGCTACACCTTC. Translated, it gives CASSQEGHGYTF.

This chain links TRBV4-1 with TRBJ2-5; TRBD1 matches at 7 bases. Near its end, the DNA agrees better with TRBJ2-7, so the J call may be wrong. CDR1 is MGHRA and CDR2 is YSYEKL in the germline V gene. The CDR3 sequence is 13 residues long. DNA of the CDR3: TGCGCCAGCAAAAGGGACAGCACCTACGAGCAGTACTTC. It encodes CASKRDSTYEQYF.

This chain joins TRBV29-1 and TRBJ2-3; D unresolved. The V and J ends lost 4 bases and 0 bases respectively, with 8 bases between them. The CDR3 extends over 13 amino acids. CDR1 and CDR2 (germline): SQVTM, ANQGSEA. DNA of the CDR3: TGCAGCGTTGCTCCGGTTAGCACAGATACGCAGTATTTT. Protein product: CSVAPVSTDTQYF.

The rearrangement links TRBV29-1 to TRBJ1-2; D is undetermined. Germline loops: CDR1 SQVTM, CDR2 ANQGSEA. CDR3 length: 10 residues. The CDR3 loop is CGAGLGGYTF. The CDR3 nucleotides read TGCGGAGCCGGGCTCGGGGGCTACACCTTC.

This clonotype was recorded a few times. The V and J genes are TRBV12-3 or TRBV12-4 and TRBJ2-1, with D maybe TRBD1 (7 bases). CDR3 size: 15 residues. Trimming removed 7 bases from V and 3 bases from J, with 16 bases in between. The CDR3 coding sequence is TGTGCCAGCACCCCAGGAGGGGGCGGCTACAATGAGCAGTTCTTC. Encoded protein: CASTPGGGGYNEQFF.

This clonotype appeared a few times. The chain links TRBV4-3 to TRBJ2-1, with D tentatively TRBD1 (6 bases). V was clipped by 0 bases and J by 6 bases, with 15 bases between them. Per the germline V gene, CDR1 is LGHNA and CDR2 is YSLEER. The CDR3 covers 16 residues. CDR3 in DNA: TGCGCCAGCAGCCAAGATCAGTTACAGGGCGGCAATGAGCAGTTCTTC. Translation: CASSQDQLQGGNEQFF.

This clonotype showed up just a few times. The chain links TRBV10-3 to TRBJ2-3; D might be TRBD2 (5 bases). CDR3 length: 16 amino acids. V was cut by 10 bases and J by 11 bases, with 31 bases left in between. Germline CDR1 reads ENHRY; CDR2 reads SYGVKD. The CDR3 bases are TGTGCCACGAGCGACGGTCAGCGGTATTTGGATACGGGGCAGTATTTT. Translating it yields CATSDGQRYLDTGQYF.

The CDR3 loop is CASSRGESPYEQYF. The DNA for the CDR3 is TGTGCCAGTAGCCGTGGAGAAAGCCCCTACGAGCAGTACTTC. The chain employs TRBV19 and TRBJ2-5; no clear D gene. The J call may be in error: the DNA end matches TRBJ2-7 better. The CDR3 loop spans 14 amino acids. Germline CDR1 reads LNHDA; CDR2 reads SQIVND (reference sequence).

This clonotype was observed a few times. The V gene is TRBV28, the J gene TRBJ2-4; 11 bases agree with TRBD2. The junction had 13 bases not matched to a gene; V was cut back by 5 bases and J by 1 base. Per germline, CDR1 MDHEN and CDR2 SYDVKM. The CDR3 consists of 19 residues. CDR3 coding DNA: TGTGCCAGCAGTCCCCCGGGACTAGCGGCGGGGGAGGCCAAAAACATTCAGTACTTC. It specifies CASSPPGLAAGEAKNIQYF.

This clonotype has more than one count but fewer than ten. V gene TRBV3-1 combines with J gene TRBJ2-6; D could derive from TRBD1 or TRBD2 (5 bases each). CDR3 length equals 15 residues. CDR1 is LGHDT, CDR2 YNNKEL, per germline (reference sequence). V was cut by 3 bases and J by 4 bases, with 10 bases left in between. CDR3: CASSQGTEGANVLTF. DNA of the CDR3: TGTGCCAGCAGCCAGGGGACGGAAGGGGCCAACGTCCTGACTTTC.

The chain couples TRBV5-6 to TRBJ2-3; D call uncertain. CDR1 is SGHDT and CDR2 is YYEEEE in the germline V gene. The V end lost 2 bases, the J end lost 3 bases, and 10 bases lay between the germline ends. This CDR3 has 14 amino acids. The CDR3 region has the DNA TGTGCCAGCAGCTTTCCGCCGCCAACAGATACGCAGTATTTT. Its protein product is CASSFPPPTDTQYF.

There are a few counts of this clonotype. This chain joins TRBV6-6 and TRBJ2-5; D is unresolved. CDR1 is MNHNY and CDR2 is SVGAGI in the germline V gene (reference sequence). V lost 0 bases and J lost 2, with 7 bases in between. This CDR3 is 14 amino acids long. CDR3 amino acids: CASSYSRYQETQYF. The CDR3 DNA reads as TGTGCCAGCAGTTACTCGAGGTATCAAGAGACCCAGTACTTC.

The chain recombines TRBV6-5 with TRBJ2-7, with 7 bases identical to TRBD1. With 7 bases clipped from V and 0 bases from J, the junction kept 6 bases outside the gene matches. The CDR3 consists of 14 residues. In germline, CDR1 is MNHEY, CDR2 SVGAGI. CDR3 in DNA: TGTGCCAGCACACGGGACAGCAGCTCCTACGAGCAGTACTTC. Its translation: CASTRDSSSYEQYF.

V and J are TRBV7-9 and TRBJ1-1, with 7 bases identical to TRBD1. Germline assignment: CDR1 SEHNR and CDR2 FQNEAQ (reference sequence). The V and J ends lost 5 bases and 8 bases, in that order; junction bases with no gene match: 14. CDR3 length: 15 amino acids. CDR3 residues: CASSQGGRQGGEAFF. For the CDR3, the DNA is TGTGCCAGCAGCCAAGGGGGGCGGCAGGGGGGCGAAGCTTTCTTT.

The chain is built from TRBV5-1 and TRBJ2-1; D is unclear. This CDR3 contains 16 residues. The germline V gene encodes CDR1 SGHRS and CDR2 YFSETQ. The ends were cut back, 4 bases at V and 0 bases at J, with 14 bases in the middle. As DNA, the CDR3 is TGCGCCAGCAGCGCCCTCCCTGATAGCTCCTACAATGAGCAGTTCTTC. Amino acid sequence: CASSALPDSSYNEQFF. Using reference TRBV5-1 and TRBJ2-1 for the parts outside the CDR3, the full variable domain is KAGVTQTPRYLIKTRGQQVTLSCSPISGHRSVSWYQQTPGQGLQFLFEYFSETQRNKGNFPGRFSGRQFSNSRSEMNVSTLELGDSALYLCASSALPDSSYNEQFFGPGTRLTVL.

This clonotype came up a few times. Relative to the germline gene, one junction end is altered; a read error may explain this. The chain uses TRBV5-6 and TRBJ2-3; D might be TRBD2 (6 bases). The CDR3 totals 16 residues. The germline gives CDR1 SGHDT, CDR2 YYEEEE. The CDR3 here is CASSLEGEDVKDTQYF. The CDR3 nucleotides are TGTGCCAGCAGCTTGGAAGGGGAGGACGTTAAGGATACACAGTATTTT.

V gene TRBV6-5 combines with J gene TRBJ2-5, with D possibly called TRBD1 or TRBD2 (6 bases each). The V gene's germline CDR1 is MNHEY and CDR2 SVGAGI. This CDR3 has 15 amino acids. Trimming removed 8 bases at V and 8 bases at J, with 24 bases between. CDR3 sequence reads: CASSIVGGLGRTQYF. DNA of the CDR3: TGTGCCAGCTCTATCGTGGGGGGCCTCGGTCGTACCCAGTACTTC.

This clonotype was detected ten times or more. This chain links TRBV7-2 with TRBJ2-7; D remains ambiguous. Germline V gene lookup returns CDR1 SGHTA and CDR2 FQGNSA. The CDR3 length is 13 residues. V was shortened by 5 bases and J by 2 bases, with 10 bases between the two germline ends. The CDR3, as DNA: TGTGCCAGCAGCCTATCGGTTACCTACGAGCAGTACTTC. Protein sequence: CASSLSVTYEQYF.

The chain couples TRBV29-1 to TRBJ1-2; TRBD1 agrees at 9 bases. The trim removed 7 bases at V and 4 bases at J, leaving 4 bases unmatched. Per germline, CDR1 SQVTM and CDR2 ANQGSEA. The CDR3 is made up of 12 amino acids. CDR3 residues: CSAMTGGYGYTF. CDR3 in DNA: TGCAGCGCCATGACAGGGGGCTATGGCTACACCTTC.

This clonotype has just a few counts. The chain is built from TRBV27 and TRBJ2-5; D not resolved. The CDR3 covers 12 residues. Germline V gives CDR1 MNHEY, CDR2 SMNVEV (reference sequence). The germline V and J ends were trimmed by 7 bases and 5 bases, with 11 bases remaining between them. The CDR3 bases are TGTGCCAGCAAGATCTTGGGGGAGACCCAGTACTTC. Translation: CASKILGETQYF.

The chain recombines TRBV20-1 with TRBJ2-5; D gene uncertain. The CDR3 totals 14 residues. Germline CDR1 DFQATT, CDR2 SNEGSKA (reference sequence). Trimming left V 0 bases short and J 0 bases short, with 8 bases between. The CDR3 nucleotides are TGCAGTGCTAGAGACAGGCAGCACCAAGAGACCCAGTACTTC. Translated: CSARDRQHQETQYF.

This chain links TRBV25-1 with TRBJ2-5, with D possibly being TRBD1 or TRBD2 (5 bases each). The V gene lost 3 bases and the J gene lost 11 bases, with 22 bases spanning the gap. Germline V gene data show CDR1 as MGHDK and CDR2 as SYGVNS. The CDR3 runs to 15 residues. CDR3: CASSDGQVPIGEQYF. The CDR3 nucleotides are TGTGCCAGCAGTGACGGACAAGTTCCAATCGGGGAGCAGTACTTC.

This clonotype was found a few times. The germline gene is not matched at one end of the junction; a read error may be the cause. This chain connects TRBV4-2 to TRBJ2-2, with D perhaps TRBD2 (5 bases). Per the germline V gene, CDR1 is LGHNA and CDR2 is YNFKEQ. CDR3 length: 17 amino acids. This CDR3 is CASSQDSRALNTGELSF. CDR3 in DNA: TGTGCCAGCAGCCAAGACAGTAGGGCCCTGAACACCGGGGAGCTGTCTTTT.